These T cell receptor beta chains were read from a single sample in a study of Graves' ophthalmopathy and Graves' hyperthyroidism. TCRdb used MiXCR to reprocess the multiplex PCR reads, holding one entry per CDR3 protein. The sample has hundreds of thousands of distinct CDR3 sequences, 22% seen once; the top ten hold approximately 7%. Sample: peripheral blood. All receptors derive from a woman aged 18-29 years with stable Graves' hyperthyroidism. Some clones in this sample may be carry-over from other donors' samples. The CDR3 runs from the conserved cysteine through the conserved F or W. A D gene is named only where the DNA matches it firmly. Not all rows give a size; the values are once, few, many and, for expanded clones, a class.

v_call	d_call	j_call	clone_size	cdr3_aa	cdr3_nt
TRBV15	NA	TRBJ2-5	few	CATSRGQGEETQYF	TGTGCCACCAGCAGGGGCCAGGGAGAAGAGACCCAGTACTTC
TRBV5-1	NA	TRBJ2-4	NA	CASSPQDPGAGTVKNIKYF	TGCGCCAGCAGCCCCCAAGACCCTGGGGCGGGAACGGTCAAAAACATTAAGTACTTC
TRBV14	NA	TRBJ1-1	few	CASSPSPRGVRSAFF	TGTGCCAGCAGCCCCTCGCCGCGGGGGGTTAGATCGGCTTTCTTT
TRBV5-1	TRBD2	TRBJ2-7	few	CASSPLVAGGNYEQYF	TGCGCCAGCAGCCCGCTGGTAGCGGGAGGGAACTACGAGCAGTACTTC
TRBV27	TRBD1	TRBJ2-5	many	CASSAPGGQTQYF	TGTGCCAGCAGTGCCCCAGGGGGACAGACCCAGTACTTC
TRBV6-4	TRBD2	TRBJ2-7	many	CASRGVRNPEGQRGTYEQYF	TGTGCCAGCAGGGGTGTCCGGAACCCGGAGGGCCAGCGGGGGACCTACGAGCAGTACTTC
TRBV6-1	TRBD1	TRBJ1-1	many	CASSQGQGRYIQEAFF	TGTGCCAGCAGTCAAGGACAGGGACGGTATATACAAGAAGCTTTCTTT
TRBV6-1	NA	TRBJ1-2	NA	CASSENTDQNYGYTF	TGTGCCAGCAGTGAAAACACGGACCAGAACTATGGCTACACCTTC
TRBV6-1	TRBD2	TRBJ2-7	few	CASRIAGPTYEQYF	TGTGCCAGCAGAATAGCGGGACCCACCTACGAGCAGTACTTC
TRBV28	NA	TRBJ1-1	many	CASSSWGLNTEAFF	TGTGCCAGCAGCTCATGGGGGTTGAACACTGAAGCTTTCTTT
TRBV19	NA	TRBJ2-6	NA	CASSTNSGANVLTF	TGTGCCAGTAGCACCAACTCTGGGGCCAACGTCCTGACTTTC
TRBV12-3/TRBV12-4	TRBD2	TRBJ2-7	NA	CASSLTSGDLREQYF	TGTGCCAGCAGTTTAACTAGCGGGGACCTTCGAGAGCAGTACTTC
TRBV27	NA	TRBJ2-7	NA	CASSSAGPPYRYEQYF	TGTGCCAGCAGTTCCGCAGGGCCCCCCTACCGCTACGAGCAGTACTTC
TRBV11-1	TRBD1	TRBJ1-3	many	CASSVGDRGSGNTIYF	TGTGCCAGCAGCGTTGGGGACAGGGGTTCTGGAAACACCATATATTTT
TRBV6-1	NA	TRBJ1-6	many	CASSEGPGLYNSPLHF	TGTGCCAGCAGTGAAGGTCCCGGTCTCTATAATTCACCCCTCCACTTT
TRBV30	NA	TRBJ1-2	many	CAWSVEGSYTF	TGTGCCTGGAGTGTGGAGGGCAGCTACACCTTC
TRBV12-3/TRBV12-4	NA	TRBJ1-2	NA	CASSFTGTSYGYTF	TGTGCCAGCAGTTTTACCGGGACCTCATATGGCTACACCTTC
TRBV12-3/TRBV12-4	NA	TRBJ2-7	few	CASSPTVYSYEQYF	TGTGCCAGCAGTCCTACAGTTTACTCCTACGAGCAGTACTTC
TRBV10-3	NA	TRBJ2-6	many	CAISEVGGSGANVLTF	TGTGCCATCAGTGAGGTCGGGGGTTCTGGGGCCAACGTCCTGACTTTC
TRBV7-6	NA	TRBJ2-7	many	CASSLEEGPYEQYF	TGTGCCAGCAGCTTAGAGGAAGGGCCCTACGAGCAGTACTTC
TRBV6-2/TRBV6-3	NA	TRBJ2-7	NA	CAISYSQGPYEQYF	TGTGCCATCAGTTACTCCCAGGGCCCCTACGAGCAGTACTTC
TRBV24-1	NA	TRBJ2-7	NA	CATSDKRARNEQYF	TGTGCCACCAGTGACAAGCGGGCCCGAAACGAGCAGTACTTC
TRBV2	TRBD1	TRBJ1-2	many	CASISTGRYSRYTF	TGTGCCAGCATCTCGACAGGGCGATATTCTCGCTACACCTTC
TRBV12-3/TRBV12-4	TRBD2	TRBJ2-5	many	CATQPGLASETQYF	TGTGCCACCCAGCCGGGACTAGCCTCCGAGACCCAGTACTTC
TRBV20-1	NA	TRBJ2-7	few	CSPVGGGTYEQYF	TGCAGCCCTGTAGGGGGGGGAACCTACGAGCAGTACTTC
TRBV20-1	NA	TRBJ2-7	many	CSAETSQEGYEQYF	TGCAGTGCCGAAACTAGCCAGGAGGGGTACGAGCAGTACTTC
TRBV20-1	TRBD2	TRBJ2-5	few	CSARAFWTSGSLKTQYF	TGCAGTGCTAGAGCCTTTTGGACTAGCGGGAGTCTTAAGACCCAGTACTTC
TRBV20-1	TRBD1	TRBJ1-1	many	CSARIGRQGPDTEAFF	TGCAGTGCTAGGATCGGAAGACAGGGGCCGGACACTGAAGCTTTCTTT
TRBV2	NA	TRBJ1-2	NA	CASSESTYYGYTF	TGTGCCAGCAGTGAATCGACTTACTATGGCTACACCTTC
TRBV19	TRBD1	TRBJ1-5	many	CASTEGAEDNQPQHF	TGTGCCAGTACAGAGGGGGCGGAGGACAATCAGCCCCAGCATTTT
TRBV12-3/TRBV12-4	TRBD1	TRBJ1-2	NA	CASSYRDRGPRFGYTF	TGTGCCAGCAGTTACCGGGACAGGGGGCCAAGGTTTGGCTACACCTTC
TRBV28	TRBD2	TRBJ2-7	many	CASSSAYGGLAVEQYF	TGTGCCAGCAGTTCCGCCTACGGGGGACTAGCGGTCGAGCAGTACTTC
TRBV4-2	NA	TRBJ2-2	few	CASSQDWGQFANTGELFF	TGTGCCAGCAGCCAAGATTGGGGGCAGTTCGCGAACACCGGGGAGCTGTTTTTT
TRBV12-3/TRBV12-4	TRBD1	TRBJ1-5	many	CASSSRGRNQPQHF	TGTGCCAGCAGTTCCAGGGGGCGCAATCAGCCCCAGCATTTT
TRBV30	TRBD1	TRBJ2-2	few	CAWSVRDRVYTGELFF	TGTGCCTGGAGTGTACGAGACAGGGTTTACACCGGGGAGCTGTTTTTT
TRBV5-1	NA	TRBJ1-1	many	CASSLVSGSATEAFF	TGCGCCAGCAGCTTGGTCTCCGGGTCGGCCACTGAAGCTTTCTTT
TRBV27	TRBD2	TRBJ2-2	many	CASSPTPGLALTGELFF	TGTGCCAGCAGCCCGACCCCGGGACTAGCGTTAACCGGGGAGCTGTTTTTT
TRBV12-3/TRBV12-4	NA	TRBJ1-5	many	CASSRYTGSLNQPQHF	TGTGCCAGCAGTCGTTATACAGGGTCCCTAAATCAGCCCCAGCATTTT
TRBV2	NA	TRBJ2-7	many	CASRIGAYEQYF	TGTGCCAGCAGGATCGGGGCCTACGAGCAGTACTTC
TRBV20-1	NA	TRBJ2-7	many	CSAKPSDYEQYF	TGCAGTGCTAAGCCTAGCGACTACGAGCAGTACTTC
TRBV20-1	NA	TRBJ1-1	NA	CSARDPSQDGPEAFF	TGCAGTGCTAGAGACCCATCCCAGGACGGGCCTGAAGCTTTCTTT
TRBV7-9	NA	TRBJ1-1	many	CASTYFPAGTEAFF	TGTGCCAGCACCTATTTTCCTGCGGGAACTGAAGCTTTCTTT
TRBV4-1	NA	TRBJ1-5	many	CASSLGRAVGQPQHF	TGCGCCAGCAGCCTGGGAAGGGCGGTTGGCCAGCCCCAGCATTTT
TRBV7-2	NA	TRBJ2-7	NA	CASSLAGGPYEQDF	TGTGCCAGCAGCTTAGCTGGGGGGCCCTACGAGCAGGACTTC
TRBV6-1	NA	TRBJ1-1	many	CASSERVRMNTEAFF	TGTGCCAGCAGTGAAAGGGTGCGCATGAACACTGAAGCTTTCTTT
TRBV2	TRBD1	TRBJ2-5	many	CATDWTGGIETQYF	TGTGCCACCGATTGGACAGGGGGCATAGAGACCCAGTACTTC
TRBV13	NA	TRBJ1-2	NA	CASSSNGGESSYGYTF	TGTGCCAGCAGCTCCAACGGTGGAGAGTCGAGTTACGGCTACACCTTC
TRBV30	NA	TRBJ1-2	many	CAWSGRYGGVYGYTF	TGTGCCTGGAGTGGCAGGTACGGGGGCGTCTATGGCTACACCTTC
TRBV20-1	TRBD2	TRBJ2-4	many	CSARDGRGAKNIQYF	TGCAGTGCTAGAGATGGGAGGGGCGCCAAAAACATTCAGTACTTC
TRBV6-2/TRBV6-3	NA	TRBJ1-1	many	CASSVPRVDEAFF	TGTGCCAGCAGTGTGCCCAGGGTTGATGAAGCTTTCTTT
TRBV5-1	NA	TRBJ2-2	NA	CASSSDTFTGELFF	TGCGCCAGCAGCTCAGACACTTTCACCGGGGAGCTGTTTTTT
TRBV6-5	NA	TRBJ1-1	NA	CASSYPGSMNTEAFF	TGTGCCAGCAGTTACCCGGGCTCAATGAACACTGAAGCTTTCTTT
TRBV12-3/TRBV12-4	NA	TRBJ1-1	many	CASSLVPGGIDEAFF	TGTGCCAGCAGTTTAGTCCCCGGGGGTATTGATGAAGCTTTCTTT
TRBV12-3/TRBV12-4	NA	TRBJ2-5	many	CASSHDRETQYF	TGTGCCAGCAGTCATGATAGAGAGACCCAGTACTTC